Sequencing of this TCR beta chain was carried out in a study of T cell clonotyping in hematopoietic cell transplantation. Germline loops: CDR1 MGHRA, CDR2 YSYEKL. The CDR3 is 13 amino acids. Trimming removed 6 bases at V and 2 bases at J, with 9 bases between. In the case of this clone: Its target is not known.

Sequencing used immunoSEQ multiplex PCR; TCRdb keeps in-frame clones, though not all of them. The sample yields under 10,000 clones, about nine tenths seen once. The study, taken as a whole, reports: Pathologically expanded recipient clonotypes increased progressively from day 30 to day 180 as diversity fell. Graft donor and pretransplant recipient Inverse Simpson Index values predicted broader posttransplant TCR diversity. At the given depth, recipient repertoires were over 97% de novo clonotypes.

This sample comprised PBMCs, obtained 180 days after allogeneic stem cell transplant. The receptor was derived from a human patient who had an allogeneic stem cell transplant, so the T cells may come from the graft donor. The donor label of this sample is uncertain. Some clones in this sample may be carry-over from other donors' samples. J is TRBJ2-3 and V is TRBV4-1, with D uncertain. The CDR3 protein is CASSPPFTDTQYF. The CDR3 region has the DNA TGCGCCAGCAGTCCTCCGTTCACAGATACGCAGTATTTT.